Presented here are 2 T cell receptor beta chains from one specimen sequenced in a study of CD8 T cells in ankylosing spondylitis. TCRdb re-derived calls from the 5' RACE reads in MiXCR, one entry per CDR3 protein. The sample records 350,000 or so distinct CDR3 sequences, about 15% being singletons. Input material: blood, either unsorted or a sorted T cell fraction (not recorded which). The receptors derive from a male donor with ankylosing spondylitis or in good health (not recorded which).

This clonotype came up many times. The chain joins TRBV10-3 to TRBJ1-1, with 7 positions matching TRBD1. The CDR3 has 11 residues. CDR1 and CDR2 from the germline V gene are ENHRY and SYGVKD. V shed 4 bases and J 9 bases; nucleotides not matched to a gene: 2. The CDR3 loop is CAISGGQQAFF. The CDR3 DNA is TGTGCCATCAGTGGGGGACAGCAAGCTTTCTTT.

In its sample, this clonotype was seen a few times. The J gene is TRBJ1-5, the V gene TRBV6-1; no reliable D call. Trimming left V 2 bases short and J 3 bases short, with 5 bases between. Germline V lookup: CDR1 MNHNS, CDR2 SASEGT. The CDR3 contains 13 residues. For the CDR3, the DNA is TGTGCCAGCAGTGAACCGTTCAATCAGCCCCAGCATTTT. As protein: CASSEPFNQPQHF.